This T cell receptor beta chain was recorded in a study of cytomegalovirus exposure and HLA in healthy donors. This clone was observed a handful of times. Trimming removed 4 bases at V and 2 bases at J, with 8 bases between. There are 13 residues in the CDR3. Germline V gene sequence: CDR1 SNHLY, CDR2 FYNNEI. PCR involved 60 Vbeta and 13 Jbeta primers. The data were produced by immunoSEQ multiplex PCR, yet TCRdb's version contains in-frame clones alone and is incomplete. The top ten hold about 1.3% of the sample, which has 80,000 to 100,000 clones, about 70% seen once. The sample comprised PBMCs. The source of this sequence is a female donor in good health and CMV-seronegative. The chain employs TRBV2 and TRBJ1-1; weak D call: TRBD1 (5 bases). The CDR3 DNA sequence: TGTGCCAGCAGTGGCCAGGGAAACACTGAAGCTTTCTTT. It codes for CASSGQGNTEAFF.